The 24 T cell receptor delta chains below all came from one sample that was sequenced in a study of Vδ1+ human thymocytes. General study findings and limits: In the thymus, TRG and TRD repertoires looked highly polyclonal with Gaussian CDR3 lengths.

These receptors are not linked to any known antigen. RNA was extracted from the cells and then reverse transcribed. CDR3 amplicons came from multiplex PCR with pooled V-gene forward and constant-region reverse primers. TCRdb re-called the multiplex PCR reads through CATT. The table shows some 73,000 delta-chain clones, with about 38% occurring only once. Sequencing was performed on Vdelta1+ gamma-delta thymocytes from the thymus. Subset meaning: FACS-sorted CD3+ TCRalphabeta- TCRVdelta1+ TCRVdelta2- thymocytes. These receptors were collected from a boy less than two years old who had congenital heart surgery.

This chain joins TRDV1 and TRDJ1; D unclear. The V end was cut by 1 base, the J end by 3 bases, with 15 bases between. This CDR3 has 16 amino acids. Germline V gives CDR1 TSWWSYY, CDR2 QGS. The CDR3 protein is CALGEPTLGNADKLIF. The DNA for the CDR3 is TGTGCTCTTGGGGAACCCACCCTTGGTAACGCCGATAAACTCATCTTT.

This clone was observed a handful of times. This same CDR3 is encoded by further DNA sequences in the sample. The chain recombines TRDV1 with TRDJ1; TRDD3 aligns across 9 bases. Germline assignment: CDR1 TSWWSYY and CDR2 QGS. Trimming removed 2 bases from V and 3 bases from J; junction bases left unmatched: 16. This CDR3 spans 19 amino acids. The CDR3 nucleotides read TGTGCTCTTGGGGAATCCCCTCCCCGCGTACTGGGGGACTCCGATAAACTCATCTTT. It codes for CALGESPPRVLGDSDKLIF.

This clone was seen more than once but under ten times. The J gene is TRDJ1, the V gene TRDV1; TRDD3 matches at 9 bases. The CDR3 loop spans 19 amino acids. V was clipped by 0 bases and J by 5 bases; unmatched bases: 16. Germline V gene lookup returns CDR1 TSWWSYY and CDR2 QGS. This CDR3 is CALGELGLADWGRWDKLIF. In DNA, the CDR3 is TGTGCTCTTGGGGAACTAGGACTCGCCGACTGGGGGAGATGGGATAAACTCATCTTT.

V usage is TRDV1 and J usage is TRDJ1, with D tentatively TRDD2 (7 bases). CDR3 length: 23 amino acids. Trimming cost V 6 bases and J 0 bases, with 38 bases left between them. Germline-derived CDR1 and CDR2 are TSWWSYY and QGS. CDR3 bases: TGTGCTCTTGGAGAGACCATAATCTTCCTAAGGAGGATGGGGGCTCCCAACACCGATAAACTCATCTTT. Translation: CALGETIIFLRRMGAPNTDKLIF.

The J gene is TRDJ1, the V gene TRDV1; TRDD3 agrees at 7 bases. The V segment lost 5 bases and the J segment 7 bases; nucleotides outside the gene matches: 22. CDR1 and CDR2 from the germline V gene are TSWWSYY and QGS. The CDR3 extends over 18 amino acids. The CDR3 sequence: CALGNLAFPYTGDGKLIF. CDR3 DNA sequence: TGTGCTCTTGGGAACTTGGCGTTCCCATATACTGGGGACGGTAAACTCATCTTT.

For this clone: The sample has other DNA sequences that encode this CDR3 too. The V call is TRDV1, the J call TRDJ1; D may be TRDD3 (6 bases). V was cut by 0 bases and J by 0 bases, with 23 bases left in between. This CDR3 is built from 20 residues. Germline CDR1 TSWWSYY, CDR2 QGS. CDR3 protein: CALGELDGLGTSFNTDKLIF. CDR3 in DNA: TGTGCTCTTGGGGAACTCGATGGTCTGGGGACGTCCTTTAACACCGATAAACTCATCTTT.

This clone was seen more than once but under ten times. This chain links TRDV1 with TRDJ1; the D gene is possibly TRDD3 (6 bases). V was trimmed by 2 bases and J by 4 bases, leaving 26 bases between them. This CDR3 is 19 amino acids long. Germline CDR1 TSWWSYY, CDR2 QGS. This CDR3 reads CALGEMEGWGSPEYDKLIF. The CDR3 DNA sequence: TGTGCTCTTGGGGAAATGGAAGGCTGGGGATCCCCCGAGTACGATAAACTCATCTTT.

This clone has just a few counts. This chain joins TRDV1 and TRDJ1; 8 nucleotides match TRDD3. V shed 0 bases, J shed 4 bases, and the junction held 19 bases outside the gene matches. Looked up from germline, CDR1 is TSWWSYY and CDR2 is QGS. The CDR3 runs to 20 residues. The CDR3 region is CALGELIPHPLLGGIDKLIF. In DNA, the CDR3 is TGTGCTCTTGGGGAACTTATTCCTCATCCCTTACTGGGGGGTATCGATAAACTCATCTTT.

The gene calls are TRDV1 and TRDJ1, with 9 bases aligning to TRDD3. Germline trimming cut 1 base from V and 0 bases from J; bases unmatched to any gene: 9. Germline assignment: CDR1 TSWWSYY and CDR2 QGS. The CDR3 consists of 18 residues. CDR3 residues: CALGEQGVGDTNTDKLIF. CDR3 DNA: TGTGCTCTTGGGGAACAGGGGGTAGGGGATACGAACACCGATAAACTCATCTTT.

This clone occurred a few times. The genes are TRDV2 and TRDJ1; TRDD3 agrees at 8 bases. The CDR3 spans 18 residues. Germline CDR1 reads GEAIGNYY; CDR2 reads EKD. V trimming: 3 bases; J trimming: 4 bases; junction bases outside the gene matches: 18. The CDR3, as DNA: TGTGCCTGTGACGACCATACGCGGGGGATAGGTCGAGGCGATAAACTCATCTTT. Amino acid sequence: CACDDHTRGIGRGDKLIF.

The chain uses TRDV1 and TRDJ1; the D gene is possibly TRDD2 (6 bases). Germline lookup yields CDR1 TSWWSYY and CDR2 QGS. The CDR3 contains 21 residues. The ends were cut back, 1 base at V and 0 bases at J, with 27 bases in the middle. CDR3 residues: CALGEPSFAPRVTTYTDKLIF. The DNA for the CDR3 is TGTGCTCTTGGGGAACCTTCCTTTGCCCCCAGAGTAACTACGTACACCGATAAACTCATCTTT.

This clone turned up a few times. The gene calls are TRDV2 and TRDJ3; TRDD3 matches 11 bases. The CDR3 contains 24 residues. CDR1 is GEAIGNYY and CDR2 is EKD in the germline V gene. V gave up 8 bases and J gave up 1 base; unmatched junction bases: 27. The CDR3 reads CAYAPSVDWGISYNASWDTRQMFF. DNA of the CDR3: TGTGCCTATGCCCCGAGCGTGGACTGGGGGATAAGTTATAACGCGTCCTGGGACACCCGACAGATGTTTTTC.

This clone was observed a few times. This chain uses TRDV2 with TRDJ2; D possibly corresponds to TRDD3 (5 bases). Deletions cut 5 bases from V and 7 bases from J, with 16 bases between. Per germline, CDR1 GEAIGNYY and CDR2 EKD. CDR3 length: 14 amino acids. CDR3 in DNA: TGTGCCTGTGTCCTGGGTGGGGAGAGAGCACAACTCTTCTTT. It specifies CACVLGGERAQLFF.

This sequence joins TRDV1 and TRDJ1; 12 nucleotides line up with TRDD3. The CDR3 is 20 amino acids. The V segment lost 0 bases and the J segment 0 bases; nucleotides outside the gene matches: 11. Germline CDR1 reads TSWWSYY; CDR2 reads QGS. In nucleotides, the CDR3 is TGTGCTCTTGGGGAACTAACCTGTACTGGGGGATACAGGAACACCGATAAACTCATCTTT. This codes for CALGELTCTGGYRNTDKLIF.

This sequence joins TRDV1 and TRDJ1; D is uncertain. The CDR3 length is 17 residues. Between the trimmed V and J ends, which lost 1 base and 0 bases, there was a span of 15 bases. The germline V gene encodes CDR1 TSWWSYY and CDR2 QGS. In DNA form, the CDR3 reads TGTGCTCTTGGGGAACGGGGCGGGGTTAAGTACACCGATAAACTCATCTTT. It encodes CALGERGGVKYTDKLIF.

The chain employs TRDV2 and TRDJ1, with D possibly matching TRDD2 (6 bases). V was shortened by 2 bases and J by 0 bases, with 18 bases between the two germline ends. CDR3 size: 17 residues. Germline V gene lookup returns CDR1 GEAIGNYY and CDR2 EKD. The CDR3 coding sequence is TGTGCCTGTGACAGTTTCCTATTCCGTCACTACACCGATAAACTCATCTTT. Amino acids: CACDSFLFRHYTDKLIF.

There are a few counts of this clone. The chain combines TRDV1 with TRDJ1, with 8 nucleotides matching TRDD3. The CDR3 is made up of 20 amino acids. Per the germline V gene, CDR1 is TSWWSYY and CDR2 is QGS. Trimming at V came to 2 bases and at J to 4 bases, leaving 21 bases not matched to a gene. The CDR3 region has the DNA TGTGCTCTTGGGGAAACTGGCCTACGAGATGGGGGATGGGATAGCGATAAACTCATCTTT. Translation gives CALGETGLRDGGWDSDKLIF.

The sample holds a few counts of this clone. This chain links TRDV1 with TRDJ1; 10 positions agree with TRDD3. This CDR3 has 18 amino acids. Per germline, CDR1 TSWWSYY and CDR2 QGS. The V and J ends lost 0 bases and 4 bases, in that order; junction bases with no gene match: 11. CDR3 loop: CALGELILTGGSGDKLIF. CDR3 in DNA: TGTGCTCTTGGGGAACTGATCCTAACTGGGGGATCTGGCGATAAACTCATCTTT.

The genes are TRDV1 and TRDJ1; D is unclear. The CDR3 is 14 residues long. From germline, CDR1 is TSWWSYY and CDR2 QGS. V dropped 3 bases and J dropped 0 bases, with 8 bases sitting between them. CDR3 loop: CALGDPSYTDKLIF. DNA for the CDR3: TGTGCTCTTGGGGACCCCTCCTACACCGATAAACTCATCTTT.

The genes are TRDV1 and TRDJ1; 12 bases align to TRDD3. CDR1 is TSWWSYY, CDR2 QGS, per germline. The CDR3 is made up of 19 amino acids. V dropped 2 bases and J dropped 0; count of bases not matched to a gene: 10. The CDR3, as DNA: TGTGCTCTTGGGGAAAAGGCACTCTACTGGGGGATACACACCGATAAACTCATCTTT. It encodes CALGEKALYWGIHTDKLIF.

The chain uses TRDV1 and TRDJ1, with D perhaps TRDD3 (6 bases). Trimming pared 5 bases from V and 0 bases from J, leaving 19 bases between. The germline CDR1 and CDR2 sequences are TSWWSYY and QGS. This CDR3 comprises 17 residues. The CDR3 is CALGPRLHGGYTDKLIF. The CDR3 DNA is TGTGCTCTTGGGCCTAGGCTTCATGGGGGGTACACCGATAAACTCATCTTT.

V and J are TRDV1 and TRDJ1; TRDD3 agrees at 13 bases. The CDR3 sequence is 25 residues long. Trimming cost V 2 bases and J 7 bases; bases outside gene matches: 34. Germline V gene sequence: CDR1 TSWWSYY, CDR2 QGS. The DNA of the CDR3 is TGTGCTCTTGGGGAAGAGGTGACGGTACCCACAAGTACTGGGGGATACGCGGGTCGAAGAACTAAACTCATCTTT. This codes for CALGEEVTVPTSTGGYAGRRTKLIF.

This clone has a handful of counts. The chain employs TRDV1 and TRDJ1; 10 nucleotides line up with TRDD3. This CDR3 has 21 amino acids. Germline V gene lookup returns CDR1 TSWWSYY and CDR2 QGS. Trimming removed 2 bases from V and 0 bases from J; junction bases left unmatched: 18. The CDR3 nucleotides read TGTGCTCTTGGGGAAGTCCCCGACCAGGAAGGGGGGATACGCTACACCGATAAACTCATCTTT. Amino acid sequence: CALGEVPDQEGGIRYTDKLIF.

This clone was counted between two and nine times. V gene TRDV1 combines with J gene TRDJ1; tentatively, D is TRDD3 (6 bases). Germline V gene lookup returns CDR1 TSWWSYY and CDR2 QGS. The CDR3 loop spans 23 amino acids. V was clipped by 0 bases and J by 8 bases, with 40 bases between them. The CDR3 DNA is TGTGCTCTTGGGGAACTCGTTCAAAAACCCTCCCTACGATACGTTGGTCCTCTACTAAAACTCATCTTT. As protein: CALGELVQKPSLRYVGPLLKLIF.